The 19 T cell receptor beta chains reported below all come from one sample, sequenced in a study of immune evolution from preneoplasia to lung adenocarcinoma. Clones were sequenced by immunoSEQ multiplex PCR, and TCRdb holds only the in-frame ones, with some missing. Of some 10,000 clones listed, roughly 90% were seen once; the top ten hold less than 4%. Sequenced input: FFPE invasive lung adenocarcinoma tissue. The receptors come from a person in their 70s with invasive lung adenocarcinoma.

The rearrangement uses TRBV9 and TRBJ2-2, with D unresolved. Trimming left V 0 bases short and J 5 bases short, with 11 bases between. The CDR3 loop spans 15 amino acids. In germline, CDR1 is SGDLS, CDR2 YYNGEE. The CDR3 DNA follows: TGTGCCAGCAGCGTAGAGTCTGGGCGAACCGGGGAGCTGTTTTTT. It yields the protein CASSVESGRTGELFF.

This clone came up once. The CDR3 here is CASSVTGQPRNGYTF. The CDR3, as DNA: TGTGCCAGCAGTGTAACCGGCCAGCCACGGAATGGCTACACCTTC. V usage is TRBV2 and J usage is TRBJ1-2; no clear D. The V end lost 4 bases, the J end lost 6 bases, and 18 bases lay between the germline ends. Germline loops: CDR1 SNHLY, CDR2 FYNNEI. CDR3 length: 15 amino acids.

The rearrangement links TRBV6-1 to TRBJ1-1; D gene unclear. The CDR3 loop spans 13 amino acids. With 2 bases removed from V and 4 bases from J, the gap between germline ends came to 8 bases. Germline CDR1 and CDR2: MNHNS and SASEGT. The CDR3 nucleotides are TGTGCCAGCAGTGAACAGTCAGGCACTGAAGCTTTCTTT. Translating gives CASSEQSGTEAFF.

V and J are TRBV25-1 and TRBJ1-4, with D possibly matching TRBD1 (5 bases). With 5 bases removed from V and 8 bases from J, the gap between germline ends came to 18 bases. This CDR3 region has 15 residues. Germline CDR1 and CDR2: MGHDK and SYGVNS. CDR3 nucleotide sequence: TGTGCCAGCAGTTCACCGGGGGGGGTTGTGGAAAAACTGTTTTTT. This encodes CASSSPGGVVEKLFF.

The chain combines TRBV7-9 with TRBJ1-2, with TRBD1 matching 9 bases. Germline-derived CDR1 and CDR2 are SEHNR and FQNEAQ (reference sequence). Trimming took 5 bases from V and 8 from J; bases not matched to a gene: 12. The CDR3 has 15 residues. The chain's CDR3 is CASSILPGTGSGYTF. The CDR3 nucleotides are TGTGCCAGCAGCATCCTTCCCGGGACAGGGTCCGGCTACACCTTC.

This sequence joins TRBV4-2 and TRBJ1-5; TRBD1 matches at 7 bases. Germline CDR1 LGHNA, CDR2 YNFKEQ. Trimming cost V 1 base and J 3 bases; bases outside gene matches: 6. The CDR3 contains 16 residues. CDR3: CASSQVTGADNQPQHF. The CDR3 DNA sequence: TGTGCCAGCAGCCAAGTCACAGGGGCAGACAATCAGCCCCAGCATTTT.

V and J are TRBV18 and TRBJ2-7, with 9 positions matching TRBD1. Trimming took 3 bases from V and 3 from J; bases not matched to a gene: 6. Germline V gene lookup returns CDR1 KGHSH and CDR2 LQKENI. This CDR3 is 15 amino acids long. CDR3 bases: TGTGCCAGCTCACCTAGGACAGGGGTACTCTACGAGCAGTACTTC. Its protein is CASSPRTGVLYEQYF.

In the case of this clone: One junction end does not reproduce the germline sequence, and a read error may be involved. J is TRBJ1-2 and V is TRBV30; tentatively, D is TRBD1 (5 bases). CDR1 is GTSNPN, CDR2 SVGIG, per germline (reference sequence). The CDR3 consists of 12 residues. In DNA, the CDR3 is TGTGCCGGGAGGGGAAGGAACTATGGCTACACCTTC. Its protein product is CAGRGRNYGYTF. The whole variable domain, filled in from reference TRBV30 and TRBJ1-2, reads SQTIHQWPATLVQPVGSPLSLECTVEGTSNPNLYWYRQAAGRGLQLLFYSVGIGQISSEVPQNLSASRPQDRQFILSSKKLLLSDSGFYLCAGRGRNYGYTFGSGTRLTVV.

This clone showed up just a few times. V usage is TRBV13 and J usage is TRBJ1-2; D is perhaps TRBD1 (5 bases). Trimming shortened V by 5 bases and J by 5 bases, and 18 bases separated the two germline ends. Germline CDR1 and CDR2: PRHDT and FYEKMQ (reference sequence). The CDR3 runs 15 residues. The CDR3 DNA follows: TGTGCCAGCAGCCCCGGGACGGGGTGGACGTATGGCTACACCTTC. The encoded protein is CASSPGTGWTYGYTF.

The chain is built from TRBV28 and TRBJ2-3, with TRBD2 matching over 10 bases. CDR3 length equals 18 residues. In germline, CDR1 is MDHEN, CDR2 SYDVKM. The J segment lost 7 bases and the V segment lost 4 bases, leaving 17 bases of the junction unmatched. The CDR3 DNA reads TGTGCCAGCAGTTCCCCCCGAGAGGTAGCGGGAGGAGCATATACGCAGTATTTT. It specifies CASSSPREVAGGAYTQYF.

The chain links TRBV18 to TRBJ2-2, with D perhaps matching TRBD2 (5 bases). The CDR3 consists of 12 residues. Trimming left V 3 bases short and J 11 bases short, with 10 bases between. Germline V CDR1 and CDR2: KGHSH, LQKENI. The CDR3 DNA is TGTGCCAGCTCACCCTACCGGGATGAGCTGTTTTTT. This translates into CASSPYRDELFF.

The chain employs TRBV10-3 and TRBJ2-2; 9 positions agree with TRBD1. V shed 6 bases, J shed 7 bases, and the junction held 9 bases outside the gene matches. The CDR3 consists of 15 residues. The germline gives CDR1 ENHRY, CDR2 SYGVKD. DNA of the CDR3: TGTGCCATCAGACCCGGGACAGGGAGTATCGGGGAGCTGTTTTTT. Translated, it gives CAIRPGTGSIGELFF.

V gene TRBV7-9 combines with J gene TRBJ1-2; D is uncertain. The CDR3 spans 16 residues. Trimming took off 1 base at V and 8 bases at J, with 20 bases between the two ends. The germline V gene has CDR1 SEHNR and CDR2 FQNEAQ (reference sequence). The CDR3 region has the DNA TGTGCCAGCAGCTTAGGTCTTTCGGGGTCCTCTGGGGGCTACACCTTC. Translating gives CASSLGLSGSSGGYTF. Full variable domain (rest looked up from reference TRBV7-9 and TRBJ1-2): DTGVSQNPRHKITKRGQNVTFRCDPISEHNRLYWYRQTLGQGPEFLTYFQNEAQLEKSRLLSDRFSAERPKGSFSTLEIQRTEQGDSAMYLCASSLGLSGSSGGYTFGSGTRLTVV.

The CDR3 spells CASSLAVGGGYEQYF. The DNA for the CDR3 is TGTGCCAGCAGCTTAGCGGTGGGCGGCGGGTACGAGCAGTACTTC. The chain couples TRBV7-9 to TRBJ2-7, with D possibly being TRBD2 (5 bases). Trimming took 0 bases from V and 4 from J, leaving 13 bases between them. The germline gives CDR1 SEHNR, CDR2 FQNEAQ (reference sequence). This CDR3 is 15 amino acids long.

The chain links TRBV28 to TRBJ2-2; D is unresolved. V was cut by 3 bases and J by 5 bases, with 22 bases left in between. The CDR3 covers 18 residues. Per germline, CDR1 MDHEN and CDR2 SYDVKM. CDR3 DNA: TGTGCCAGCAGTTTCCCCCCGGCCCTCCGCCCCCTGACCGGGGAGCTGTTTTTT. Protein product: CASSFPPALRPLTGELFF.

In the case of this clone: Different DNA sequences within this sample yield the same CDR3. The rearrangement uses TRBV2 and TRBJ1-1, with 9 bases aligning to TRBD1. Germline V lookup: CDR1 SNHLY, CDR2 FYNNEI. V shed 5 bases and J 0 bases; nucleotides not matched to a gene: 1. The CDR3 has 14 amino acids. The CDR3 DNA reads TGTGCCAGCAGTCGACAGGGGGTGAACACTGAAGCTTTCTTT. Protein: CASSRQGVNTEAFF.

The J gene is TRBJ1-1, the V gene TRBV10-2; possibly TRBD1 for D (5 bases). The germline V and J ends were trimmed by 7 bases and 5 bases, with 17 bases remaining between them. Germline V gene data show CDR1 as WSHSY and CDR2 as SAAADI. The CDR3 length is 14 residues. The CDR3 nucleotides read TGCGCCAGCATAGGGGACGAATTGAGGACTGAAGCTTTCTTT. This codes for CASIGDELRTEAFF.

The sample holds one count of this clone. The gene calls are TRBV28 and TRBJ2-1; D could derive from TRBD1 or TRBD2 (5 bases each). The length of the CDR3 is 14 residues. Trimming took 6 bases from V and 7 from J, leaving 16 bases between them. Germline V gene lookup returns CDR1 MDHEN and CDR2 SYDVKM. CDR3 sequence: CASRSPGPTNEQFF. The CDR3 DNA reads as TGTGCCAGCAGATCCCCGGGACCGACGAATGAGCAGTTCTTC.

The chain has TRBV4-1 and TRBJ2-1, with TRBD1 identical over 7 bases. Trimming removed 4 bases from V and 7 bases from J; junction bases left unmatched: 10. CDR3 length: 15 residues. From germline, CDR1 is MGHRA and CDR2 YSYEKL. CDR3 nucleotides: TGCGCCAGCAGCCCCTTTGCACAGGGGAATAATGAGCAGTTCTTC. Translating gives CASSPFAQGNNEQFF.